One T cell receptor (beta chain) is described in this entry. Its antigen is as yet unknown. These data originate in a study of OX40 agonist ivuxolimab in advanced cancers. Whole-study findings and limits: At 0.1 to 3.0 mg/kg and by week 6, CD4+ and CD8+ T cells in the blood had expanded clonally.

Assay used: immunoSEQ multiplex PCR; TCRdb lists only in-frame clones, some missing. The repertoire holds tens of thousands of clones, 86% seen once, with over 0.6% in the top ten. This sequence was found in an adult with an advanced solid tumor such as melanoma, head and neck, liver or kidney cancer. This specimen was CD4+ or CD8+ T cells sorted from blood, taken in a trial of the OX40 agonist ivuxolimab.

The DNA for the CDR3 is TGTGCCAGCAGCTTAGGGCCGGAGTTGGACGAGCAGTACTTC. This codes for CASSLGPELDEQYF. This sequence joins TRBV11-2 and TRBJ2-7; D is unclear. Per germline, CDR1 SGHAT and CDR2 FQNNGV. The CDR3 has 14 amino acids. V gave up 1 base and J gave up 5 bases, with 12 bases separating them.